This T cell receptor beta chain was sequenced during a study of Ad26.COV2.S vaccination and SARS-CoV-2 variants. Across the study: Sample donor was a member of the COV1001 Ad26.COV2.S trial arm. Once or twice, 56 days apart, Ad26.COV2.S was delivered intramuscularly. Study-wide points: Greater spike-specific TCR breadth was seen in vaccine recipients than in placebo recipients.

Trimming shortened V by 4 bases and J by 3 bases, and 16 bases separated the two germline ends. This CDR3 is built from 15 residues. CDR1 and CDR2 (germline): SGDLS, YYNGEE. Treatment: roughly 20 received Ad26.COV2.S at low or high dose, single or two shots; about 5 received placebo; per-sample allocation not given. Sampling happened 63 days after the first vaccine or placebo injection. In its sample, this clone was seen once. Its antigen is not identified. This table comes from immunoSEQ multiplex PCR, and its TCRdb copy is limited to in-frame clones, with some not included. This table holds approximately 400,000 clones, 70% to 90% found once.

The sequence was collected from a person aged 18-65 years who received the Ad26.COV2.S COVID-19 vaccine or a placebo. The sample was peripheral blood, taken in a trial of Ad26.COV2.S vaccine versus placebo. The chain recombines TRBV9 with TRBJ1-1; D is uncertain. CDR3 sequence (DNA): TGTGCCAGCAGCCCCTTTTCGCGCGGGGACACTGAAGCTTTCTTT. Translated: CASSPFSRGDTEAFF.